This TCR beta chain was captured by sequencing in a study of T cells in tumors after PD-1 blockade. For the study at large: Treatment was either pembrolizumab 200 mg every 3 weeks or cemiplimab 350 mg every 2 weeks. Mean per blood sample: roughly 100,000 templates (about 21,000-290,000), about 37,000 unique clonotypes. A subset received ongoing vismodegib 150 mg daily alongside anti-PD-1 therapy.

Libraries were prepared by immunoSEQ multiplex PCR; TCRdb keeps only in-frame clonotypes and omits some of them. The repertoire holds some 14,000 clones, with roughly 82% as singletons. Template: tumor biopsy or peripheral blood genomic DNA, 616-6,004 ng per sample. Germline lookup yields CDR1 MDHEN and CDR2 SYDVKM. The CDR3 is 13 amino acids. The ends were cut back, 7 bases at V and 6 bases at J, with 13 bases in the middle. The genes are TRBV28 and TRBJ1-5, with D uncertain. This receptor was taken from a human donor with basal cell carcinoma. This specimen was PBMCs, taken after anti-PD-1 treatment. The CDR3: CASTLRGSQPQHF. For the CDR3, the DNA is TGTGCCAGCACCTTGCGGGGATCTCAGCCCCAGCATTTT.